This entry concerns a single TCR beta chain. This entry belongs to a study of blood T cell repertoires in COVID-19. This CDR3 contains 15 residues. Germline V CDR1 and CDR2: SGHRS, YFSETQ. The V and J ends lost 0 bases and 0 bases respectively, with 9 bases between them. Sequenced by immunoSEQ multiplex PCR; TCRdb stores in-frame clones only, minus some. The sample gives 200,000 to 250,000 clones, approximately 85% of which show up once; roughly 5% is in the top ten. The sequence derives from a man aged 45 to 65 with COVID-19, enrolled during active disease. V usage is TRBV5-1 and J usage is TRBJ1-1, with D hard to call. The sample comprised peripheral blood. The CDR3 protein is CASSLVGSLNTEAFF. The CDR3 DNA reads as TGCGCCAGCAGCTTGGTGGGCAGCTTGAACACTGAAGCTTTCTTT.